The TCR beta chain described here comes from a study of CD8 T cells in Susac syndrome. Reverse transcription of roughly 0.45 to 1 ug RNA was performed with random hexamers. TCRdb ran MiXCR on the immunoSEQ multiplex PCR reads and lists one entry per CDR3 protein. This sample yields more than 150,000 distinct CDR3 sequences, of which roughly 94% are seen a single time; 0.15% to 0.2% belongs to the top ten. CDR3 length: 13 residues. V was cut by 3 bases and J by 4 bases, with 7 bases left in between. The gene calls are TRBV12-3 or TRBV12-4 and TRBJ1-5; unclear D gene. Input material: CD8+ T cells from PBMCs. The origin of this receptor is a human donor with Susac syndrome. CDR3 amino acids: CASSFDGNQPQHF. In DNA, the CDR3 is TGTGCCAGCAGTTTCGACGGAAATCAGCCCCAGCATTTT.